One and the same sample provided the 12 T cell receptor beta chains below, sequenced in a study of T cell repertoires in cytomegalovirus infection. TCRdb analysed the reads with MiXCR anew, one entry per CDR3 protein. The data contain approximately 750,000 distinct CDR3 sequences, roughly a third of them singletons. Material: PBMCs. The receptors shown here come from a human donor in good health (CMV status not recorded). Some clones in this sample may be carry-over from other donors' samples.

The V gene is TRBV6-6, the J gene TRBJ2-7; 9 bases match TRBD1. CDR1 MNHNY and CDR2 SVGAGI come from the germline V gene (reference sequence). The trim removed 6 bases at V and 5 bases at J, leaving 8 bases unmatched. This CDR3 spans 14 amino acids. The CDR3 is CASSLTGGRNEQYF. CDR3 bases: TGTGCCAGCAGCCTAACAGGGGGCCGGAACGAGCAGTACTTC.

This clonotype was found many times. This chain uses TRBV6-1 with TRBJ1-5; tentative D call: TRBD1 (5 bases). The CDR3 covers 13 residues. Germline V gene data show CDR1 as MNHNS and CDR2 as SASEGT. The ends were cut back, 5 bases at V and 4 bases at J, with 9 bases in the middle. The CDR3 DNA sequence: TGTGCCAGCAGTATGGGACGGAATCAGCCCCAGCATTTT. It yields the protein CASSMGRNQPQHF.

This clonotype appeared a few times. The genes are TRBV7-2 and TRBJ2-1; D is ambiguous. V was shortened by 2 bases and J by 2 bases, with 10 bases between the two germline ends. The CDR3 covers 15 residues. Germline assignment: CDR1 SGHTA and CDR2 FQGNSA. The CDR3: CASSLMATTYNEQFF. The CDR3 nucleotides are TGTGCCAGCAGCTTAATGGCTACCACCTACAATGAGCAGTTCTTC.

As concerns this clonotype: The junction departs from germline at one end; a sequencing error may be responsible. The rearrangement uses TRBV4-1 and TRBJ1-1, with D perhaps TRBD1 (5 bases). This CDR3 contains 12 residues. Germline V gene lookup returns CDR1 MGHRA and CDR2 YSYEKL. The CDR3 is CASSVGGAEAVF. The CDR3, as DNA: TGCGCCAGCAGCGTCGGGGGAGCTGAAGCTGTCTTT.

This clonotype was seen at least ten times. The chain has TRBV7-2 and TRBJ1-2; TRBD1 agrees at 10 bases. The ends lost 5 bases at V and 4 bases at J; junction bases unmatched: 7. CDR1 and CDR2 from the germline V gene are SGHTA and FQGNSA. This CDR3 comprises 15 residues. DNA for the CDR3: TGTGCCAGCAGCCCCAGACAGGGGGCCATCTATGGCTACACCTTC. Amino acids: CASSPRQGAIYGYTF.

The chain joins TRBV28 to TRBJ2-7, with D possibly being TRBD1 or TRBD2 (5 bases each). Trimming left V 5 bases short and J 12 bases short, with 11 bases between. The CDR3 is 10 amino acids. The germline V gene has CDR1 MDHEN and CDR2 SYDVKM. CDR3 region: CASSGDLLYF. The CDR3 DNA sequence: TGTGCCAGCAGTGGGGACCTGCTGTACTTC.

This clonotype was found a few times. This chain joins TRBV12-3 or TRBV12-4 and TRBJ2-1, with 7 bases that match TRBD2. Trimming took 1 base from V and 7 from J; bases not matched to a gene: 7. The CDR3 has 15 amino acids. CDR3 DNA sequence: TGTGCCAGCAGTTTAGGGGCAGGCGGGAGTAATGAGCAGTTCTTC. Translated: CASSLGAGGSNEQFF.

V usage is TRBV10-3 and J usage is TRBJ2-1; D gene uncertain. The CDR3 extends over 12 amino acids. V lost 5 bases to trimming and J lost 8 bases, with 10 bases between them. Germline V gene sequence: CDR1 ENHRY, CDR2 SYGVKD. The DNA of the CDR3 is TGTGCCATCAGTTTACGGCCGGATGAGCAGTTCTTC. Its translation is CAISLRPDEQFF.

This clonotype has more than one count but fewer than ten. V is TRBV27 and J is TRBJ2-2, with D tentatively TRBD1 (6 bases). The CDR3 is made up of 14 amino acids. Germline lookup yields CDR1 MNHEY and CDR2 SMNVEV (reference sequence). The V and J ends lost 8 bases and 3 bases respectively, with 13 bases between them. CDR3 DNA sequence: TGTGCCAGCGGGGGCAAGATCTACACCGGGGAGCTGTTTTTT. Translation: CASGGKIYTGELFF.

In this sample, this clonotype turned up a few times. This chain links TRBV4-2 with TRBJ1-2; TRBD1 is a possible D gene (6 bases). Germline values: CDR1 LGHNA, CDR2 YNFKEQ. CDR3 length equals 15 residues. V was trimmed by 0 bases and J by 5 bases, leaving 13 bases between them. CDR3 residues: CASSQDYRQGYGYTF. The CDR3 nucleotides read TGTGCCAGCAGCCAAGATTATAGGCAGGGGTATGGCTACACCTTC.

This clonotype was detected a few times. This chain joins TRBV28 and TRBJ2-3; 9 bases align to TRBD1. J lost 7 bases, V lost 5 bases, and 7 bases had no gene match. The germline V gene has CDR1 MDHEN and CDR2 SYDVKM. The CDR3 totals 14 residues. The CDR3 region has the DNA TGTGCCAGCAGTCCAGGGACAGGGCCTCATACGCAGTATTTT. This encodes CASSPGTGPHTQYF.

This clonotype occurred a few times. The genes are TRBV30 and TRBJ1-5; no clear D. The CDR3 runs 13 residues. Looked up from germline, CDR1 is GTSNPN and CDR2 is SVGIG (reference sequence). Trimming stripped 0 bases from V and 6 bases from J, with 9 bases between. The DNA of the CDR3 is TGTGCCTGGAGTGTCGGTGAGGGTCAGCCCCAGCATTTT. This codes for CAWSVGEGQPQHF.